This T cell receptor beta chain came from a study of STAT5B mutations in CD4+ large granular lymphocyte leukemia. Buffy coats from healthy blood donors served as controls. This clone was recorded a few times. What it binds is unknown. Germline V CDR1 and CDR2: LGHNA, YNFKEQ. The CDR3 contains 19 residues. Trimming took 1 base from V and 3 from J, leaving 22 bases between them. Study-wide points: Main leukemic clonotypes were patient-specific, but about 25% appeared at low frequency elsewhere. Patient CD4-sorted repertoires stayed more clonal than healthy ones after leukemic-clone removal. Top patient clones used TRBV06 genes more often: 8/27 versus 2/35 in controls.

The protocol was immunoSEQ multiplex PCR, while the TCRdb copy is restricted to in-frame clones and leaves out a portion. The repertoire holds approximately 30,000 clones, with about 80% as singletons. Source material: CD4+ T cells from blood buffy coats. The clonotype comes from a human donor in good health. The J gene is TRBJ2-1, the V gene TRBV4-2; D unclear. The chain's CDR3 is CASSQVPPSGSLGYNEQFF. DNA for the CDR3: TGTGCCAGCAGCCAAGTTCCCCCTTCCGGATCCCTGGGCTACAATGAGCAGTTCTTC.